This TCR beta chain was sequenced for a study of shared clonotypes between healthy human individuals. In the authors' workflow: Filtering differed because ImmunoSEQ produced junction-only sequences that carried no quality scores. Clones were sequenced by immunoSEQ multiplex PCR, and TCRdb holds only the in-frame ones, with some missing. V, J and clone size derive from that table, while D and trimming were established from the DNA sequence. The data hold 2 million to 2.5 million clones, with almost 96% observed a single time. Trimming at V came to 4 bases and at J to 6 bases, leaving 8 bases not matched to a gene. The CDR3 has 14 amino acids. From germline, CDR1 is GTSNPN and CDR2 SVGIG (reference sequence). Study observations and caveats: All-four-donor shared clonotypes had higher generation probabilities than non-shared clonotypes did. With a handful of donors compared, approximately 5% of naive CD4 clonotypes were shared.

In the case of this clone: Its target is not known.

The receptor's source is a man aged 18 to 30 in good health. The gene calls are TRBV30 and TRBJ2-1; 8 bases match TRBD2. Source material: naive CD4+ T cells sorted from blood. The subset is: CD45RA+ positively selected. CDR3 nucleotides: TGTGCCTGGACAGGGCGGGAGGAACTCAATGAGCAGTTCTTC. Encoded protein: CAWTGREELNEQFF.